This TCR beta chain was profiled in a study of blood T cells in healthy people across ages. Study results and caveats: Roughly linearly, TCR beta diversity per million T cells fell as age increased. Diversity of TCR beta correlated strongly with naive T cell percentage.

Of note for this clonotype: No antigen is known for it.

Alongside a J-beta primer mix, a sample-barcoded 5' primer served in a second PCR lasting roughly 6 to 12 cycles. All cDNA molecules were each tagged by a template-switch adaptor with 12 random nucleotides. TCRdb reanalysed the 5' RACE reads using MiXCR and keeps one entry per CDR3 protein. The sample contains just over 1 million distinct CDR3 sequences, more than 40% of which appear only once. The receptor's source is a woman aged 60-75 years in good health. The specimen sequenced was blood.

The CDR3 sequence is CASSGGTGGPYEQYF. The CDR3 nucleotides read TGTGCCAGCAGTGGGGGGACAGGGGGGCCCTACGAGCAGTACTTC. The chain carries TRBV27 and TRBJ2-7, with 11 nucleotides matching TRBD1. The length of the CDR3 is 15 residues. Germline V gives CDR1 MNHEY, CDR2 SMNVEV (reference sequence). V trimming: 5 bases; J trimming: 2 bases; junction bases outside the gene matches: 5.